These T cell receptor beta chains were read from a single sample in a study of blood T cell repertoires in COVID-19. Produced via immunoSEQ multiplex PCR; TCRdb's table is partial and in-frame only. This sample carries about 250,000 clones, around 84% of them seen once, and the ten largest clones take 4.5% to 6%. Sequencing was done on a sample of PBMCs or T cells enriched from blood (not recorded which). These receptors were obtained from a middle-aged man who had been exposed to COVID-19. Each CDR3 is given with its conserved first and last residue. The D gene is left open where the match is weak. Where a row states a size, it is once, few, many or the class of an expanded clone; other rows omit it.

d_call	clone_size	v_call	j_call	cdr3_aa	cdr3_nt
.	few	TRBV3-1/TRBV3-2	TRBJ1-4	CASSGTATNEKLFF	TGTGCCAGCAGCGGGACTGCAACTAATGAAAAACTGTTTTTT
TRBD2	few	TRBV7-6	TRBJ2-1	CASSPLMASGRVHEQFF	TGTGCCAGCAGCCCTCTTATGGCTAGCGGGAGGGTTCATGAGCAGTTCTTC
.	.	TRBV20-1	TRBJ2-7	CSASGNSGRSSYEQYF	TGCAGTGCTAGTGGTAACAGCGGAAGGAGCTCCTACGAGCAGTACTTC
.	.	TRBV19	TRBJ2-5	CASGGAGGSQETQYF	TGTGCCAGTGGGGGAGCCGGAGGGAGCCAAGAGACCCAGTACTTC
.	.	TRBV11-2	TRBJ2-7	CASSLARGPYEQYF	TGTGCCAGCAGCTTAGCCAGGGGCCCCTACGAGCAGTACTTC
TRBD1	.	TRBV7-9	TRBJ2-6	CASSSQGTGANVLTF	TGTGCCAGCAGCTCACAGGGGACTGGGGCCAACGTCCTGACTTTC
TRBD2	once	TRBV18	TRBJ2-7	CASSPFETSGFLEQYF	TGTGCCAGCTCACCATTCGAAACTAGCGGTTTTTTGGAGCAGTACTTC
.	.	TRBV10-2	TRBJ1-2	CASSEGGGAGGYTF	TGCGCCAGCAGTGAGGGGGGGGGCGCGGGTGGCTACACCTTC
.	.	TRBV14	TRBJ1-2	CASSQARAGGYTF	TGTGCCAGCAGCCAAGCCAGGGCCGGCGGCTACACCTTC
.	.	TRBV5-1	TRBJ2-2	CASSRGQNTGELFF	TGCGCCAGCAGCCGGGGACAGAACACCGGGGAGCTGTTTTTT
TRBD2	.	TRBV11-2	TRBJ2-2	CASSLTPGLAGTGAGELFF	TGTGCCAGCAGCCTAACTCCCGGACTAGCGGGAACCGGGGCCGGGGAGCTGTTTTTT
.	once	TRBV24-1	TRBJ2-1	CATRGAGVVNEQFF	TGTGCCACCAGGGGGGCGGGAGTGGTCAATGAGCAGTTCTTC
TRBD2	.	TRBV3-1/TRBV3-2	TRBJ2-3	CASSRGLGYTQYF	TGTGCCAGCAGCCGTGGACTAGGATATACGCAGTATTTT
.	.	TRBV3-1/TRBV3-2	TRBJ2-5	CASSLGEETQYF	TGTGCCAGCAGCCTCGGGGAAGAGACCCAGTACTTC
.	.	TRBV7-9	TRBJ2-1	CASSHRPGEPSYNEQFF	TGTGCCAGCAGCCATCGTCCCGGGGAGCCCTCCTACAATGAGCAGTTCTTC
.	.	TRBV19	TRBJ2-7	CASSIDGSSTYEQYF	TGTGCCAGTAGTATAGATGGGTCTAGCACCTACGAGCAGTACTTC
TRBD1	.	TRBV6-5	TRBJ2-7	CASSLQGSSYEQYF	TGTGCCAGCAGTTTACAGGGGTCCTCCTACGAGCAGTACTTC
.	.	TRBV10-3	TRBJ1-1	CAIRYQQGNTEAFF	TGTGCCATCAGATACCAACAGGGGAACACTGAAGCTTTCTTT
TRBD1	.	TRBV24-1	TRBJ2-5	CATSDYRDRGYQETQYF	TGTGCCACCAGTGATTACCGGGACAGGGGGTACCAAGAGACCCAGTACTTC
.	once	TRBV5-1	TRBJ2-2	CASSQGLTNTGELFF	TGCGCCAGCAGCCAAGGACTCACGAACACCGGGGAGCTGTTTTTT
.	.	TRBV7-6	TRBJ1-3	CASSLLLSGNTIYF	TGTGCCAGCAGCCTCCTCCTTTCTGGAAACACCATATATTTT
.	.	TRBV12-5	TRBJ1-5	CASGLVHEQHF	TGTGCTAGTGGTTTGGTACATGAACAGCATTTT
.	.	TRBV15	TRBJ1-5	CATSTRLGGSNQPQHF	TGTGCCACCAGCACCCGGTTAGGGGGAAGCAATCAGCCCCAGCATTTT
.	.	TRBV11-2	TRBJ2-3	CASSLRLDSAQYF	TGTGCCAGCAGCCTACGACTAGATTCGGCGCAGTATTTT
.	.	TRBV30	TRBJ1-1	CWGGRGVNTEAFF	TGTTGGGGGGGACGCGGCGTGAACACTGAAGCTTTCTTT
.	.	TRBV12-3/TRBV12-4	TRBJ2-1	CASSLVLFEQFF	TGTGCCAGCAGTTTGGTGCTATTTGAGCAGTTCTTC
TRBD1	.	TRBV7-8	TRBJ1-1	CASSLVSGGADTEAFF	TGTGCCAGCAGCTTAGTTTCAGGGGGCGCGGACACTGAAGCTTTCTTT
.	many	TRBV6-2/TRBV6-3	TRBJ1-1	CASSSNTEAFF	TGTGCCAGCAGCTCTAACACTGAAGCTTTCTTT
TRBD2	.	TRBV28	TRBJ2-1	CASSSTIAGGPGEQFF	TGTGCCAGCAGTTCAACGATAGCGGGAGGGCCCGGTGAGCAGTTCTTC
.	.	TRBV3-1/TRBV3-2	TRBJ2-3	CASSQVRLSTDTQYF	TGTGCCAGCAGCCAAGTCAGACTTAGCACAGATACGCAGTATTTT
TRBD1	few	TRBV19	TRBJ1-5	CASSLPPGQRGNQPQHF	TGTGCCAGTAGTCTCCCGCCGGGACAGAGGGGCAATCAGCCCCAGCATTTT
TRBD2	.	TRBV11-2	TRBJ2-1	CASSSAGGARGDEQFF	TGTGCCAGCAGCTCGGCCGGGGGGGCGAGGGGCGATGAGCAGTTCTTC
.	once	TRBV6-5	TRBJ1-5	CASSLTPGRDQPQHF	TGTGCCAGCAGTTTAACCCCAGGGCGAGATCAGCCCCAGCATTTT
.	.	TRBV12-3/TRBV12-4	TRBJ2-5	CASSLGGVETQYF	TGTGCCAGCAGTTTAGGGGGGGTGGAGACCCAGTACTTC
.	.	TRBV18	TRBJ2-7	CASSPKDNSYEQYF	TGTGCCAGCTCACCAAAGGACAACTCCTACGAGCAGTACTTC
.	.	TRBV2	TRBJ1-4	CASIFWTEANGKLFF	TGTGCCAGCATTTTCTGGACAGAGGCGAATGGAAAACTGTTTTTT
.	.	TRBV4-2	TRBJ2-7	CASSKTAPPDEQYF	TGTGCCAGCAGCAAGACTGCGCCCCCCGACGAGCAGTACTTC
TRBD1	.	TRBV3-1/TRBV3-2	TRBJ1-6	CASSQEGTGHSPLHF	TGTGCCAGCAGCCAAGAGGGGACAGGGCACTCACCCCTCCACTTT
.	.	TRBV30	TRBJ1-1	CAWSVRSQAFF	TGTGCCTGGAGTGTACGGAGCCAAGCTTTCTTT
TRBD1	.	TRBV6-2/TRBV6-3	TRBJ1-2	CASRPPTGLYGYTF	TGTGCCAGCCGCCCCCCGACAGGGCTCTATGGCTACACCTTC
.	many	TRBV2	TRBJ1-4	CASREGLANEKLFF	TGTGCCAGCCGGGAGGGCCTGGCTAATGAAAAACTGTTTTTT